These 24 T cell receptor beta chains share one sample of origin, sequenced in a study of T cell responses to AZD1222 COVID-19 vaccine (dated by TCRdb to the early 2020s). Libraries were prepared through the immunoSEQ multiplex PCR assay. In its TCRdb copy, this immuneACCESS table keeps in-frame sequences only and misses some clones. Where compared with another copy, unresolved V genes explain less than half of these, and the others have no known cause. The sample table contains about 150,000 clones; only one count was recorded for less than 90% of them. 5.5% to 6% of the sample is in the top ten clones. The sample's time point label is to be understood as: baseline before first vaccination. Reading the label with the study, this specimen's treatment or condition is: meningococcal conjugate vaccine given as trial control. Here the sequenced sample was peripheral blood, taken on day 0 of MenACWY control vaccination. The receptor source for this set is an adult in good health.

The rearrangement links TRBV7-8 to TRBJ2-3; TRBD2 matches 12 bases. CDR1 is SGHVS, CDR2 FQNEAQ, per germline. This CDR3 spans 18 amino acids. Trimming cost V 6 bases and J 5 bases; bases outside gene matches: 15. The CDR3 is CASSPKRASGGAGDTQYF. The CDR3 DNA is TGTGCCAGCAGTCCTAAACGTGCTAGCGGGGGGGCGGGAGATACGCAGTATTTT.

V is TRBV29-1 and J is TRBJ2-3; 9 bases match TRBD2. Germline CDR1 reads SQVTM; CDR2 reads ANQGSEA. The CDR3 spans 15 residues. The CDR3 nucleotides are TGCAGTACTACCCGAGCTAGCGGGAAGACAGATACGCAGTATTTT. Translated: CSTTRASGKTDTQYF.

The rearrangement uses TRBV3-1 (or the pseudogene TRBV3-2) and TRBJ2-1; D is undetermined. This CDR3 contains 15 residues. V was clipped by 1 base and J by 0 bases, with 7 bases between them. Germline CDR1 LGHDT, CDR2 YNNKEL (reference sequence). The CDR3 nucleotides are TGTGCCAGCAGCCAAGCGGCTGGCTCCTACAATGAGCAGTTCTTC. The encoded protein is CASSQAAGSYNEQFF.

The chain couples TRBV19 to TRBJ2-1, with D perhaps assigned TRBD1 or TRBD2 (6 bases each). CDR1 is LNHDA and CDR2 is SQIVND in the germline V gene (reference sequence). The V end lost 2 bases, the J end lost 8 bases, and 28 bases lay between the germline ends. The CDR3 has 19 residues. CDR3 DNA sequence: TGTGCCAGTAGTATATTGTCCGTGTGGGGGGCGTTATGGGTAGATGAGCAGTTCTTC. It is translated as CASSILSVWGALWVDEQFF. The full variable domain, in which reference TRBV19 and TRBJ2-1 provide the parts outside the CDR3, is DGGITQSPKYLFRKEGQNVTLSCEQNLNHDAMYWYRQDPGQGLRLIYYSQIVNDFQKGDIAEGYSVSREKKESFPLTVTSAQKNPTAFYLCASSILSVWGALWVDEQFFGPGTRLTVL.

J is TRBJ1-2 and V is TRBV25-1; D not certain. The CDR3 consists of 17 residues. CDR1 and CDR2 (germline): MGHDK, SYGVNS. V was cut by 4 bases and J by 4 bases, with 22 bases left in between. CDR3 sequence: CASSGYILSRTTYGYTF. CDR3 nucleotides: TGTGCCAGCAGTGGGTATATCCTCTCCCGGACCACCTATGGCTACACCTTC.

As DNA, the CDR3 is TGTGCCAGCACTCCCCACCCAATCTACGAGCAGTACTTC. Its protein is CASTPHPIYEQYF. This sequence joins TRBV6-5 and TRBJ2-7; D ambiguous. The CDR3 loop spans 13 amino acids. CDR1 MNHEY and CDR2 SVGAGI come from the germline V gene. Trimming took off 7 bases at V and 3 bases at J, with 13 bases between the two ends.

The chain is built from TRBV20-1 and TRBJ1-1; possible D gene TRBD1, 5 bases. The germline V and J ends were trimmed by 3 bases and 1 base, with 12 bases remaining between them. CDR3 length: 14 residues. Germline-derived CDR1 and CDR2 are DFQATT and SNEGSKA (reference sequence). The DNA for the CDR3 is TGCAGTGCTAGTTTGGACACTCCGAACACTGAAGCTTTCTTT. It translates to CSASLDTPNTEAFF.

In this sample, this clone turned up a few times. This chain uses TRBV6-5 with TRBJ1-2; TRBD1 might be the D (5 bases). Germline lookup yields CDR1 MNHEY and CDR2 SVGAGI. V shed 7 bases and J shed 8 bases, with 23 bases lying between them. The CDR3 covers 15 residues. CDR3 amino acids: CASTRAGGRVDGYTF. In DNA, the CDR3 is TGTGCCAGCACTCGTGCCGGGGGAAGGGTGGACGGCTACACCTTC.

V gene TRBV6-1 combines with J gene TRBJ2-1; a weak D match, TRBD2 (6 bases). Germline V gene data show CDR1 as MNHNS and CDR2 as SASEGT. The ends were cut back, 0 bases at V and 6 bases at J, with 18 bases in the middle. The CDR3 spans 17 residues. CDR3 amino acids: CASSEALRAPGSNEQFF. CDR3 coding DNA: TGTGCCAGCAGTGAAGCGCTTCGGGCCCCCGGGAGCAATGAGCAGTTCTTC.

This chain connects TRBV6-5 to TRBJ1-1; maybe TRBD1 (5 bases). The germline V gene has CDR1 MNHEY and CDR2 SVGAGI. The ends were cut back, 5 bases at V and 1 base at J, with 11 bases in the middle. This CDR3 spans 14 amino acids. The CDR3 is CASSHRDGNTEAFF. In DNA form, the CDR3 reads TGTGCCAGCAGTCACCGGGACGGGAACACTGAAGCTTTCTTT.

About this clone: Different DNA sequences within this sample yield the same CDR3. The chain links TRBV18 to TRBJ2-7, with unresolved D. V lost 0 bases, J lost 1 base, and 4 bases lay in between. Germline V gene sequence: CDR1 KGHSH, CDR2 LQKENI. CDR3 length: 13 residues. CDR3 sequence: CASSPPSSYEQYF. The CDR3 region has the DNA TGTGCCAGCTCACCACCGAGTTCCTACGAGCAGTACTTC.

The chain couples TRBV11-3 to TRBJ2-2; 8 bases align to TRBD1. The ends lost 7 bases at V and 3 bases at J; junction bases unmatched: 4. The CDR3 is 14 amino acids. From germline, CDR1 is SGHNT and CDR2 YENEEA. The CDR3 is CASMDRAYTGELFF. In DNA, the CDR3 is TGTGCCAGCATGGACAGGGCCTACACCGGGGAGCTGTTTTTT.

The J gene is TRBJ1-1, the V gene TRBV5-1; 7 positions agree with TRBD1. Germline V CDR1 and CDR2: SGHRS, YFSETQ. After removal of 4 bases from V and 1 base from J, the junction contained 1 base not matched to a gene. This CDR3 is built from 13 residues. The CDR3 reads CASSHRGNTEAFF. The CDR3 region has the DNA TGCGCCAGCAGCCACAGGGGGAACACTGAAGCTTTCTTT.

A single count supports this clone. The chain uses TRBV6-2 or TRBV6-3 and TRBJ1-2, with D unclear. The V and J ends lost 1 base and 3 bases respectively, with 18 bases between them. The CDR3 has 17 amino acids. The germline V gene has CDR1 MNHEY and CDR2 SVGEGT. The CDR3 bases are TGTGCCAGCAGTTACTTCGGCGACCCTGCGAGCTACTATGGCTACACCTTC. It yields the protein CASSYFGDPASYYGYTF.

This chain links TRBV10-3 with TRBJ1-6; no clear D. Between the trimmed V and J ends, which lost 0 bases and 9 bases, there was a span of 12 bases. The germline V gene has CDR1 ENHRY and CDR2 SYGVKD. The CDR3 is made up of 15 amino acids. In nucleotides, the CDR3 is TGTGCCATCAGTGAGTCGAAGGGTTCCATTTCACCCCTCCACTTT. Amino acid sequence: CAISESKGSISPLHF.

This sequence joins TRBV5-1 and TRBJ2-7; the match to TRBD1 covers 7 bases. V trimming: 2 bases; J trimming: 0 bases; junction bases outside the gene matches: 5. The CDR3 sequence is 15 residues long. The V gene's germline CDR1 is SGHRS and CDR2 YFSETQ. The DNA of the CDR3 is TGCGCCAGCAGCTTACAGGGGTTCCCCTCCTACGAGCAGTACTTC. Its protein is CASSLQGFPSYEQYF.

The V and J genes are TRBV7-5 and TRBJ2-5; the table assigns TRBD2, which was not confirmed against the DNA. TRBV7-5 is deemed a pseudogene. The CDR3 totals 14 residues. This chain's CDR3 is CARRTLGLGETQYF. In DNA, the CDR3 is TGTGCCAGAAGAACACTAGGGCTCGGAGAGACCCAGTACTTC.

V and J are TRBV27 and TRBJ1-6; no firm D call. The CDR3 length is 15 residues. Trimming removed 5 bases from V and 9 bases from J, with 17 bases in between. In germline, CDR1 is MNHEY, CDR2 SMNVEV (reference sequence). The CDR3 loop reads CASSPMDGGFSPLHF. The DNA of the CDR3 is TGTGCCAGCAGTCCGATGGACGGAGGGTTTTCACCCCTCCACTTT.

This clone was seen repeatedly, ten times or more. The genes are TRBV4-1 and TRBJ1-3; no firm D call. Trimming stripped 6 bases from V and 0 bases from J, with 12 bases between. The length of the CDR3 is 15 residues. Germline V CDR1 and CDR2: MGHRA, YSYEKL. CDR3 nucleotide sequence: TGCGCCAGCAGACGGACGGCCGACTCTGGAAACACCATATATTTT. Its protein is CASRRTADSGNTIYF.

The chain joins TRBV15 to TRBJ2-7; 10 bases map to TRBD1. Per the germline V gene, CDR1 is LNHNV and CDR2 is YYDKDF (reference sequence). CDR3 length: 16 amino acids. V trimming: 0 bases; J trimming: 10 bases; junction bases outside the gene matches: 12. CDR3 DNA: TGTGCCACCAGCAGAGATCTTCCCGGGACAGGGGATTTTCAGTACGTC. The encoded protein is CATSRDLPGTGDFQYV.

The chain recombines TRBV6-1 with TRBJ2-7; TRBD1 aligns across 8 bases. From germline, CDR1 is MNHNS and CDR2 SASEGT. The CDR3 is 16 residues long. After removal of 1 base from V and 3 bases from J, the junction contained 8 bases not matched to a gene. Written as DNA, the CDR3 is TGTGCCAGCAGTGAAGGGGCCGGGACAGGAAACTACGAGCAGTACTTC. Protein sequence: CASSEGAGTGNYEQYF.

The chain recombines TRBV5-6 with TRBJ2-1; either TRBD1 or TRBD2 may fit D (6 bases each). CDR3 length: 15 amino acids. The germline V gene encodes CDR1 SGHDT and CDR2 YYEEEE. V lost 1 base to trimming and J lost 6 bases, with 14 bases between them. The CDR3: CASSLLGGQVNEQFF. The CDR3 bases are TGTGCCAGCAGCTTGCTCGGGGGCCAAGTCAATGAGCAGTTCTTC.

The chain couples TRBV6-5 to TRBJ2-2; D gene unclear. The CDR3 is made up of 14 amino acids. Between the trimmed V and J ends, which lost 6 bases and 4 bases, there was a span of 12 bases. CDR1 MNHEY and CDR2 SVGAGI come from the germline V gene. The CDR3 loop is CASRSDKLTGELFF. The CDR3 DNA is TGTGCCAGCAGATCAGACAAGCTCACCGGGGAGCTGTTTTTT.

The rearrangement uses TRBV7-2 and TRBJ2-1; tentatively, D is TRBD2 (6 bases). The germline gives CDR1 SGHTA, CDR2 FQGNSA. This CDR3 is built from 14 residues. V was pared by 3 bases and J by 5 bases, with 11 bases between. The CDR3 region is CASSFAGKDNEQFF. DNA of the CDR3: TGTGCCAGCAGCTTTGCGGGGAAAGACAATGAGCAGTTCTTC. The entire variable domain, with the rest obtained from reference TRBV7-2 and TRBJ2-1, is as follows: GAGVSQSPSNKVTEKGKDVELRCDPISGHTALYWYRQSLGQGLEFLIYFQGNSAPDKSGLPSDRFSAERTGGSVSTLTIQRTQQEDSAVYLCASSFAGKDNEQFFGPGTRLTVL.